This T cell receptor beta chain was found in a study of shared clonotypes between healthy human individuals. Original handling: Because ImmunoSEQ provided only junction sequences with no quality scores, the filtering differed. TCRdb keeps only in-frame clones here, not all; method: immunoSEQ multiplex PCR. That table is the source of V, J and clone size, and D and trimming were worked out from the DNA. The data contain roughly 480,000 clones, 70% to 85% of them singletons. The V end lost 0 bases, the J end lost 1 base, and 14 bases lay between the germline ends. The germline V gene has CDR1 SGHRS and CDR2 YFSETQ. CDR3 length equals 16 residues.

The rearrangement joins TRBV5-1 to TRBJ2-7; tentative D call: TRBD2 (6 bases). The sequenced sample was PBMCs. This clonotype was obtained from a woman in her forties in good health. Some clones in this sample may be carry-over from other donors' samples. This chain's CDR3 is CASSLEDYRDSYEQYF. Written as DNA, the CDR3 is TGCGCCAGCAGCTTGGAGGACTACCGGGATTCCTACGAGCAGTACTTC. The whole variable domain, filled in from reference TRBV5-1 and TRBJ2-7, reads KAGVTQTPRYLIKTRGQQVTLSCSPISGHRSVSWYQQTPGQGLQFLFEYFSETQRNKGNFPGRFSGRQFSNSRSEMNVSTLELGDSALYLCASSLEDYRDSYEQYFGPGTRLTVT.